Listed below are T cell receptor beta chains from one sample, sequenced in a study of identical twins. TCRdb redid the calling of the 5' RACE reads with MiXCR, one entry per CDR3 protein. The sample carries about 520,000 distinct CDR3 sequences, 22% recorded once. The same sample was also studied in work on T cells expressing NK-cell markers.

Material: CD4+ T cells sorted from blood. The receptors come from a woman aged 18 to 35 in good health. CDR3s include the opening cysteine and the closing phenylalanine or tryptophan. D genes are given only for firm matches. Rows may omit the clone size; those that give it use once, few, many or a size class.

few | TRBJ2-5 | 12 | TRBV5-1 | - | TGCGCCAGCAGCTTCTACCAAGAGACCCAGTACTTC | CASSFYQETQYF
- | TRBJ2-1 | 14 | TRBV3-1 | - | TGTGCCAGCAGCCGCCTGTCTGTTGGGAATGAGCAGTTCTTC | CASSRLSVGNEQFF
few | TRBJ2-2 | 15 | TRBV7-2 | - | TGTGCCAGCAGTTGGTCGGGTACGAACACCGGGGAGCTGTTTTTT | CASSWSGTNTGELFF
- | TRBJ1-1 | 13 | TRBV29-1 | TRBD1 | TGCAGCGCGAAGGGGGCGGGGGACACTGAAGCTTTCTTT | CSAKGAGDTEAFF
- | TRBJ2-3 | 16 | TRBV27 | - | TGTGCTAGAGTTTTCGGAAAAGGGGTGCGCACAGATACGCAGTATTTT | CARVFGKGVRTDTQYF
few | TRBJ2-1 | 15 | TRBV7-9 | TRBD2 | TGTGCCAGCAGCATTGCTAGCGGGAGGGTAGATGAGCAGTTCTTC | CASSIASGRVDEQFF
- | TRBJ2-5 | 13 | TRBV27 | - | TGTGCCAGCATAGACAGCCACCAAGAGACCCAGTACTTC | CASIDSHQETQYF
few | TRBJ1-6 | 14 | TRBV3-1 | - | TGTGCCAGCAGCCAAGGGGCGCCTAATTCACCCCTCCACTTT | CASSQGAPNSPLHF
- | TRBJ2-3 | 12 | TRBV6-2/TRBV6-3 | - | TGTGCCAGCAGTGCTCAACTAGCCTCCCAGTATTTT | CASSAQLASQYF
- | TRBJ2-5 | 13 | TRBV9 | - | TGTGCCAGCAGCGTAGCTCCGCAAGAGACCCAGTACTTC | CASSVAPQETQYF
- | TRBJ2-3 | 17 | TRBV20-1 | TRBD2 | TGCAGTGCTAGAGATTCGAAGGGCGGGGGGGCAGCGGATACGCAGTATTTT | CSARDSKGGGAADTQYF
- | TRBJ1-2 | 15 | TRBV20-1 | TRBD1 | TGCAGGCTCCTCTCGGGGACAGGCACCAAGGAGGGCTACACCTTC | CRLLSGTGTKEGYTF
- | TRBJ1-1 | 17 | TRBV18 | - | TGTGCCAGCTCACCTGGACGCCGGACCGGGAGTAACACTGAAGCTTTCTTT | CASSPGRRTGSNTEAFF
few | TRBJ2-7 | 14 | TRBV20-1 | - | TGCAGTGCCCGGACCGGACGAGCTAGCTACGAGCAGTACTTC | CSARTGRASYEQYF
- | TRBJ1-2 | 12 | TRBV29-1 | - | TGCAGCGTCGACGGCTGGGAGTATGGCTACACCTTC | CSVDGWEYGYTF
few | TRBJ2-1 | 15 | TRBV20-1 | TRBD2 | TGCAGTGCTAGAGATCCTAGCGGGTACTACAATGAGCAGTTCTTC | CSARDPSGYYNEQFF
- | TRBJ1-5 | 14 | TRBV7-9 | - | TGTGCCAGCAGCTTGGAAACAAGCAATCAGCCCCAGCATTTT | CASSLETSNQPQHF
few | TRBJ2-1 | 13 | TRBV12-3/TRBV12-4 | TRBD2 | TGTGCCAGCAGTAGCGGGGGGGCCGGTGAGCAGTTCTTC | CASSSGGAGEQFF
few | TRBJ2-4 | 13 | TRBV20-1 | - | TGCAGTGCTACCGCGGGAGCCAAAAACATTCAGTACTTC | CSATAGAKNIQYF
few | TRBJ2-7 | 17 | TRBV13 | - | TGTGCCAGCAGCTCCCAAGTATCGGGGCCAGACTTTTACGAGCAGTACTTC | CASSSQVSGPDFYEQYF
- | TRBJ2-4 | 12 | TRBV20-1 | - | TGCAGTGCTAGGGGGGCCGGAAACATTCAGTACTTC | CSARGAGNIQYF
few | TRBJ2-3 | 13 | TRBV20-1 | - | TGCAGTGCTGGCAGGGGGGGCGCAGATACGCAGTATTTT | CSAGRGGADTQYF
- | TRBJ2-1 | 15 | TRBV12-3/TRBV12-4 | - | TGTGCCAGCAGTTCAAACAGGGACTGGGACAATGAGCAGTTCTTC | CASSSNRDWDNEQFF
- | TRBJ1-6 | 14 | TRBV5-6 | TRBD1 | TGTGCCAGCAGCTTGAGACAGGGATTTTCACCCCTCCACTTT | CASSLRQGFSPLHF
- | TRBJ2-1 | 13 | TRBV20-1 | - | TGCAGTGCTAGATATCTGAGGAGCAATGAGCAGTTCTTC | CSARYLRSNEQFF
- | TRBJ2-5 | 16 | TRBV6-2/TRBV6-3 | - | TGTGCCAGCAGTTACATAGGCCTCAACTTAGGGGAGACCCAGTACTTC | CASSYIGLNLGETQYF
- | TRBJ1-4 | 15 | TRBV5-1 | TRBD1 | TGCGCCAGCAGCTTCGGGGACAGGGGACCTGAAAAACTGTTTTTT | CASSFGDRGPEKLFF
few | TRBJ2-1 | 17 | TRBV7-7 | - | TGTGCTAGCAGCTTAGTATTTGGGACGGCAAAGTACAATGAGCAGTTCTTC | CASSLVFGTAKYNEQFF
- | TRBJ2-7 | 14 | TRBV27 | - | TGTGCCAGCAGTTATATCCCGAGGGCTTACGAGCAGTACTTC | CASSYIPRAYEQYF
- | TRBJ2-7 | 15 | TRBV7-2 | TRBD2 | TGTGCCAGCAGCTTAGCAGCGGGAGGGCTCTACGAGCAGTACTTC | CASSLAAGGLYEQYF
many | TRBJ1-1 | 13 | TRBV18 | - | TGTGCCAGCAGCCCAGGGATGAACACTGAAGCTTTCTTT | CASSPGMNTEAFF
- | TRBJ2-1 | 16 | TRBV21-1 | - | TGTGCCAGCAGCAAAGGTAGCGGGAGGGCCACACATGAGCAGTTCTTC | CASSKGSGRATHEQFF
few | TRBJ1-1 | 13 | TRBV7-3 | - | TGTGCCAGCAGCTTAACCCGGGTCCATCGAGCTTTCTTT | CASSLTRVHRAFF